The present T cell receptor beta chain was sequenced within a study of cytomegalovirus exposure and HLA in healthy donors. The CDR3 consists of 15 residues. Looked up from germline, CDR1 is SGHRS and CDR2 is YFSETQ. With V trimmed by 4 bases and J by 6 bases, 2 bases remained unmatched. Primers: 60 Vbeta forward and 13 Jbeta reverse. Generated by immunoSEQ multiplex PCR, the TCRdb table keeps only in-frame clones and is missing some. Of around 130,000 clones detected, roughly 84% appear once; the ten largest clones hold about 1.8%. The specimen sequenced was PBMCs. The origin of this receptor is a boy aged 5 to 17 in good health and CMV-seronegative. V and J are TRBV5-1 and TRBJ2-1, with 15 bases aligning to TRBD2. The chain's CDR3 is CASSRTSGRANEQFF. In DNA, the CDR3 is TGCGCCAGCAGCAGGACTAGCGGGAGGGCCAATGAGCAGTTCTTC.